The present entry profiles one T cell receptor (beta chain) with its context. These data originate in a study of T cell changes during pregnancy in multiple sclerosis. The germline V gene encodes CDR1 SNHLY and CDR2 FYNNEI. Trimming removed 8 bases from V and 0 bases from J; junction bases left unmatched: 9. The CDR3 has 16 residues. The repertoire was sequenced with immunoSEQ multiplex PCR; TCRdb's copy has only in-frame clones and lacks some. The sample consists of approximately 92,000 clones, around 93% of them appearing once. The chain combines TRBV2 with TRBJ1-1, with 10 bases matching TRBD1. This receptor was identified in a female donor with multiple sclerosis, enrolled in a pregnancy study. Sequenced here: peripheral blood, sampled after pregnancy. This CDR3 is CASARGQGMVNTEAFF. CDR3 nucleotide sequence: TGTGCCAGCGCCCGGGGACAGGGGATGGTGAACACTGAAGCTTTCTTT.